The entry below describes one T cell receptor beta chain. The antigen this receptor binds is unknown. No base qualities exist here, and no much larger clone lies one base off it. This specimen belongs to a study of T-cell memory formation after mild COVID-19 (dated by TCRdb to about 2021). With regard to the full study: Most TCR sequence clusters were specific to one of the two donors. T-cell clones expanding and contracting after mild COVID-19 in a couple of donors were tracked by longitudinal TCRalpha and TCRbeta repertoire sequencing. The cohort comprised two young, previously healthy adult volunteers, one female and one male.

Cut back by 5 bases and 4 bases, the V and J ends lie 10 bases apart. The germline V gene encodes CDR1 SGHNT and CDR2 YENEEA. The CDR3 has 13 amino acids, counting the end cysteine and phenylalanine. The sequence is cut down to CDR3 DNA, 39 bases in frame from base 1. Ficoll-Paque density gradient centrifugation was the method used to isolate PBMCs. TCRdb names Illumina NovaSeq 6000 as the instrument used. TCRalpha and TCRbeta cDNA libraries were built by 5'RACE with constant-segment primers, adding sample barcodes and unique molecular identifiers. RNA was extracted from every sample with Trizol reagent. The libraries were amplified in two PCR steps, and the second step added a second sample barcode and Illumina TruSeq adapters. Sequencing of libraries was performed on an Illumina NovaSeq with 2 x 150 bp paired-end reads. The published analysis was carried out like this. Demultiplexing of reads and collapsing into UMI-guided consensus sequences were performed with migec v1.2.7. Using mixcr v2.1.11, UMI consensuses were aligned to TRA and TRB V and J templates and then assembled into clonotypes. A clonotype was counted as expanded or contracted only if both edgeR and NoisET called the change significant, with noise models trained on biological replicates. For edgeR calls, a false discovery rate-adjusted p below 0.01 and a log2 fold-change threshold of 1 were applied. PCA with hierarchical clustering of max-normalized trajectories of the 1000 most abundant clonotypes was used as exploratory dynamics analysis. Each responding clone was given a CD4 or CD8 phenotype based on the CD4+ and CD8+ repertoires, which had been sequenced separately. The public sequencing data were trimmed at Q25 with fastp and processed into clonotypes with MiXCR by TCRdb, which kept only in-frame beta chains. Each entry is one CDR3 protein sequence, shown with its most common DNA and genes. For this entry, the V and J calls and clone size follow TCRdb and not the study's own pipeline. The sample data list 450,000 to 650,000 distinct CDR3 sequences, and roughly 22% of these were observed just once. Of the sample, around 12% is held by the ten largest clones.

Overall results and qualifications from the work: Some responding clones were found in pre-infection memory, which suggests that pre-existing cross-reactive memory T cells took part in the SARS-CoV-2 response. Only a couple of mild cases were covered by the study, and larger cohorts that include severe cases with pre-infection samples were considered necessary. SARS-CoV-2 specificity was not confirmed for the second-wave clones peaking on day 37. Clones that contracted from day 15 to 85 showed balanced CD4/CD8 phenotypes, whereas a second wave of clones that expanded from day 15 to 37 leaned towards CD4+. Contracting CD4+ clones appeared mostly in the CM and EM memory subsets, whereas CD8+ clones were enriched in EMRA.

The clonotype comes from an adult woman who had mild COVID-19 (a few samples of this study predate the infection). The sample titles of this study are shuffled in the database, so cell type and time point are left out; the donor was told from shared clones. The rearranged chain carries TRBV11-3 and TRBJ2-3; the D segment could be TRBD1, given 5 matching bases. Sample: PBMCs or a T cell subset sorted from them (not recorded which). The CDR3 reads CASSRRGSDTQYF. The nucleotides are TGTGCCAGCAGCCGTAGGGGTTCAGATACGCAGTATTTT.